A single sample gave rise to the 22 T cell receptor beta chains below, sequenced in a study of OX40 agonist ivuxolimab in advanced cancers. Sequencing was performed with immunoSEQ multiplex PCR; in TCRdb, only in-frame clones are kept and a portion is missing. This sample has roughly 48,000 clones, with about 80% found just once. The sequences come from CD4+ or CD8+ T cells sorted from blood, collected in a trial of the OX40 agonist ivuxolimab. The receptors were gathered from an adult with an advanced solid tumor such as melanoma, head and neck, liver or kidney cancer.

The chain carries TRBV29-1 and TRBJ2-1, with D uncertain. V was shortened by 5 bases and J by 4 bases, with 18 bases between the two germline ends. Germline CDR1 SQVTM, CDR2 ANQGSEA. The CDR3 extends over 15 amino acids. The CDR3 reads CSVYYLNTAYNEQFF. The CDR3 DNA reads TGCAGCGTTTACTACCTAAATACCGCATACAATGAGCAGTTCTTC.

This clone was detected once. V and J are TRBV6-5 and TRBJ1-2; D is unclear. The V and J ends lost 4 bases and 3 bases respectively, with 12 bases between them. Looked up from germline, CDR1 is MNHEY and CDR2 is SVGAGI. The CDR3 consists of 14 residues. This chain's CDR3 is CASSSPGGYYGYTF. Written as DNA, the CDR3 is TGTGCCAGCAGTTCCCCCGGCGGATACTATGGCTACACCTTC.

The chain uses TRBV28 and TRBJ2-6; D ambiguous. The CDR3 has 16 residues. Trimming shortened V by 5 bases and J by 0 bases, and 11 bases separated the two germline ends. Germline loops: CDR1 MDHEN, CDR2 SYDVKM. Written as DNA, the CDR3 is TGTGCCAGCAGTCCAGCATCCGACTCTGGGGCCAACGTCCTGACTTTC. This codes for CASSPASDSGANVLTF.

DNA for the CDR3: TGTGCCAGCAGCAGCCCGGGGGGAATGAACACTGAAGCTTTCTTT. Its protein is CASSSPGGMNTEAFF. The J gene is TRBJ1-1, the V gene TRBV5-6; D may be TRBD1 (5 bases). Germline V CDR1 and CDR2: SGHDT, YYEEEE. V shed 4 bases and J shed 0 bases, with 13 bases lying between them. CDR3 size: 15 residues.

The chain couples TRBV5-5 to TRBJ2-7; TRBD1 aligns across 10 bases. The germline V gene has CDR1 SGHKS and CDR2 YYEKEE (reference sequence). The CDR3 covers 16 residues. V lost 2 bases, J lost 4 bases, and 9 bases stayed unmatched. CDR3 nucleotides: TGTGCCAGCAGCTTAACAACCGGGACAGGGGCTTACGAGCAGTACTTC. Its translation: CASSLTTGTGAYEQYF. Full variable domain (outside the CDR3, taken from reference TRBV5-5 and TRBJ2-7): DAGVTQSPTHLIKTRGQQVTLRCSPISGHKSVSWYQQVLGQGPQFIFQYYEKEERGRGNFPDRFSARQFPNYSSELNVNALLLGDSALYLCASSLTTGTGAYEQYFGPGTRLTVT.

This rearrangement joins TRBV5-4 to TRBJ1-1, with 10 bases lining up with TRBD1. After removal of 4 bases from V and 6 bases from J, the junction contained 12 bases not matched to a gene. The CDR3 runs to 16 residues. Germline values: CDR1 SGHNT, CDR2 YYREEE (reference sequence). As DNA, the CDR3 is TGTGCCAGCAGCCCGGGGGGGGACAGGGGAAATTCTGAAGCTTTCTTT. This encodes CASSPGGDRGNSEAFF.

V gene TRBV5-4 combines with J gene TRBJ2-7, with no clear D. CDR3 length: 15 amino acids. In germline, CDR1 is SGHNT, CDR2 YYREEE (reference sequence). V was cut by 2 bases and J by 0 bases, with 12 bases left in between. DNA of the CDR3: TGTGCCAGCAGCTTAACTGCAGCGATCTCCTACGAGCAGTACTTC. Translated: CASSLTAAISYEQYF.

The chain employs TRBV4-3 and TRBJ1-4; 8 bases align to TRBD1. This CDR3 region has 14 residues. The J segment lost 8 bases and the V segment lost 3 bases, leaving 5 bases of the junction unmatched. Germline V gene lookup returns CDR1 LGHNA and CDR2 YSLEER. This CDR3 is CASSHGQGLEKLFF. The CDR3 bases are TGCGCCAGCAGCCACGGACAGGGCTTGGAAAAACTGTTTTTT.

The V and J genes are TRBV5-1 and TRBJ2-1; D unresolved. V was pared by 4 bases and J by 3 bases, with 14 bases between. CDR1 is SGHRS, CDR2 YFSETQ, per germline. This CDR3 is 15 amino acids long. The CDR3 loop is CASSQGSSLYNEQFF. The CDR3 coding sequence is TGCGCCAGCAGCCAAGGGTCGAGCCTCTACAATGAGCAGTTCTTC.

Concerning this clone: The DNA is left out, because the CDR3 cannot be placed on it with certainty; the CDR3 is given as TCRdb lists it. This rearrangement joins TRBV14 to TRBJ2-3; TRBD2 was called by the table and not checked on the DNA. Including both end residues, the CDR3 is 16 amino acids long. Germline CDR1 is SGHDN and CDR2 is FVKESK. This CDR3 reads CASSQDLFFGVDTQYF.

V and J are TRBV7-9 and TRBJ2-5; the D gene could be TRBD1 or TRBD2 (5 bases each). This CDR3 is 14 amino acids long. Trimming pared 6 bases from V and 2 bases from J, leaving 13 bases between. CDR1 and CDR2 (germline): SEHNR, FQNEAQ (reference sequence). Here the CDR3 DNA reads TGTGCCAGCAGAAAACGGGGCCCGCAAGAGACCCAGTACTTC. Amino acid sequence: CASRKRGPQETQYF.

The chain couples TRBV7-2 to TRBJ1-5, with D tentatively TRBD1 (5 bases). The CDR3 totals 16 residues. CDR1 and CDR2 from the germline V gene are SGHTA and FQGNSA. V was cut by 5 bases and J by 0 bases, with 14 bases left in between. CDR3 residues: CASSRWGPRSNQPQHF. CDR3 DNA: TGTGCCAGCAGCCGCTGGGGACCCCGTAGCAATCAGCCCCAGCATTTT.

V is TRBV18 and J is TRBJ2-3, with 11 positions matching TRBD2. The germline CDR1 and CDR2 sequences are KGHSH and LQKENI. This CDR3 spans 17 amino acids. With 0 bases clipped from V and 5 bases from J, the junction kept 7 bases outside the gene matches. CDR3: CASSPPVLAGGGDTQYF. In DNA form, the CDR3 reads TGTGCCAGCTCACCACCGGTCCTAGCGGGAGGTGGAGATACGCAGTATTTT.

This clone was found a few times. The chain uses TRBV6-1 and TRBJ2-7; D is tentatively TRBD1 or TRBD2 (5 bases each). This CDR3 comprises 14 residues. The V end lost 2 bases, the J end lost 4 bases, and 12 bases lay between the germline ends. The germline V gene has CDR1 MNHNS and CDR2 SASEGT. DNA for the CDR3: TGTGCCAGCAGTGAATATGGGACGGAGTACGAGCAGTACTTC. Protein: CASSEYGTEYEQYF.

The chain combines TRBV9 with TRBJ2-5; 8 bases are shared with TRBD2. Germline V lookup: CDR1 SGDLS, CDR2 YYNGEE. V trimming: 3 bases; J trimming: 5 bases; junction bases outside the gene matches: 6. The length of the CDR3 is 14 residues. CDR3 sequence (DNA): TGTGCCAGCAGCGGCTCGGGAGGGGGGGAGACCCAGTACTTC. This encodes CASSGSGGGETQYF.

The table lists this clone with a few counts. V gene TRBV18 combines with J gene TRBJ1-5, with TRBD1 as a possible D gene (5 bases). Germline V gene lookup returns CDR1 KGHSH and CDR2 LQKENI. V lost 1 base to trimming and J lost 0 bases, with 13 bases between them. CDR3 length: 17 amino acids. For the CDR3, the DNA is TGTGCCAGCTCACCACAGAGGGGAATGGATAGCAATCAGCCCCAGCATTTT. It specifies CASSPQRGMDSNQPQHF.

V usage is TRBV19 and J usage is TRBJ2-2; maybe TRBD2 (5 bases). This CDR3 has 13 residues. V lost 3 bases, J lost 4 bases, and 6 bases lay in between. Germline V gene sequence: CDR1 LNHDA, CDR2 SQIVND (reference sequence). CDR3: CASSMAGTGELFF. Written as DNA, the CDR3 is TGTGCCAGTAGTATGGCGGGCACCGGGGAGCTGTTTTTT.

The gene calls are TRBV27 and TRBJ1-6, with 10 bases aligning to TRBD1. CDR1 and CDR2 from the germline V gene are MNHEY and SMNVEV (reference sequence). CDR3 length equals 16 residues. After removal of 2 bases from V and 7 bases from J, the junction contained 5 bases not matched to a gene. As DNA, the CDR3 is TGTGCCAGCAGTTTAGGGCGGGACAGGGGAAATTCACCCCTCCACTTT. It translates to CASSLGRDRGNSPLHF.

The chain joins TRBV5-6 to TRBJ2-1; 8 nucleotides align to TRBD2. Germline CDR1 and CDR2: SGHDT and YYEEEE. V dropped 4 bases and J dropped 0; count of bases not matched to a gene: 3. The CDR3 length is 15 residues. The CDR3 loop is CASSRSGSSYNEQFF. As DNA, the CDR3 is TGTGCCAGCAGCCGAAGCGGGAGCTCCTACAATGAGCAGTTCTTC.

The chain uses TRBV4-1 and TRBJ2-7; 8 nucleotides line up with TRBD2. V gave up 1 base and J gave up 3 bases; unmatched junction bases: 5. The length of the CDR3 is 15 residues. The V gene's germline CDR1 is MGHRA and CDR2 YSYEKL. The CDR3 DNA is TGCGCCAGCAGCCAAGGGTCCGGGAGGGACTACGAGCAGTACTTC. Translation: CASSQGSGRDYEQYF.

The V and J genes are TRBV11-2 and TRBJ2-7; D unclear. CDR3 length equals 13 residues. V was trimmed by 5 bases and J by 6 bases, leaving 14 bases between them. Germline CDR1 is SGHAT and CDR2 is FQNNGV. This CDR3 is CASSHGPRAEQYF. The CDR3 DNA reads as TGTGCCAGCAGCCACGGACCGAGAGCCGAGCAGTACTTC.

The chain links TRBV11-2 to TRBJ1-2; no reliable D call. This CDR3 spans 14 amino acids. Trimming shortened V by 1 base and J by 2 bases, and 8 bases separated the two germline ends. Germline V lookup: CDR1 SGHAT, CDR2 FQNNGV. In nucleotides, the CDR3 is TGTGCCAGCAGCTTAGTCCTTGCCAACTATGGCTACACCTTC. It is translated as CASSLVLANYGYTF.